Each of the 30 T cell receptor beta chains below was sequenced from the same sample in a study of response to subunit inactivated influenza vaccine. One entry per CDR3 protein, called by TCRdb with MiXCR from the RT-PCR reads. The data show fewer than 700,000 distinct CDR3 sequences, 10% to 15% seen once. The sample consisted of PBMCs from blood, taken roughly 47 days after vaccination. Every receptor here comes from a man aged 45 to 65 who received an inactivated influenza vaccine.

The chain recombines TRBV10-3 with TRBJ2-2; weak D call: TRBD1 (6 bases). Between the trimmed V and J ends, which lost 10 bases and 2 bases, there was a span of 17 bases. Germline V gives CDR1 ENHRY, CDR2 SYGVKD. CDR3 length: 15 residues. The CDR3 bases are TGTGCCACGGGCGAATTAGGGGGAAACACCGGGGAGCTGTTTTTT. Translation: CATGELGGNTGELFF.

This clonotype was observed a few times. V is TRBV15 and J is TRBJ2-7; TRBD1 agrees at 10 bases. V gave up 3 bases and J gave up 4 bases; unmatched junction bases: 6. The germline V gene encodes CDR1 LNHNV and CDR2 YYDKDF (reference sequence). The CDR3 spans 15 residues. The CDR3 DNA reads as TGTGCCACCAGCAGCCGGACAGGGGGTTTGTACGAGCAGTACTTC. This sequence encodes CATSSRTGGLYEQYF.

This clonotype has at least ten counts. CDR3 DNA: TGCAGCGTGGCACGGGACAGGGACTCTCTTAACACCGGGGAGCTGTTTTTT. Translating it yields CSVARDRDSLNTGELFF. J is TRBJ2-2 and V is TRBV29-1, with TRBD1 matching over 9 bases. In germline, CDR1 is SQVTM, CDR2 ANQGSEA. V trimming: 6 bases; J trimming: 2 bases; junction bases outside the gene matches: 13. The CDR3 consists of 17 residues.

A few counts support this clonotype. The chain links TRBV6-1 to TRBJ1-1, with no clear D. The CDR3 covers 15 residues. Germline V gene data show CDR1 as MNHNS and CDR2 as SASEGT. V was pared by 4 bases and J by 4 bases, with 16 bases between. CDR3 nucleotides: TGTGCCAGCAGTGCGACGAGGGATTTGGCCACTGAAGCTTTCTTT. Translated, it gives CASSATRDLATEAFF.

The V and J genes are TRBV5-1 and TRBJ1-3, with D possibly being TRBD1 (5 bases). The germline gives CDR1 SGHRS, CDR2 YFSETQ. The CDR3 covers 16 residues. V was pared by 0 bases and J by 0 bases, with 10 bases between. The CDR3 is CASSLAGAGSGNTIYF. The CDR3 DNA reads as TGCGCCAGCAGCTTGGCCGGGGCCGGCTCTGGAAACACCATATATTTT.

At least ten counts were recorded for this clonotype. The rearrangement links TRBV27 to TRBJ1-5; TRBD1 agrees at 8 bases. J lost 4 bases, V lost 6 bases, and 2 bases had no gene match. CDR1 is MNHEY and CDR2 is SMNVEV in the germline V gene (reference sequence). The CDR3 contains 13 residues. The CDR3 bases are TGTGCCAGCAGCAACAGGGGGAATCAGCCCCAGCATTTT. Protein: CASSNRGNQPQHF.

This clonotype was counted many times. J is TRBJ2-3 and V is TRBV20-1; no definite D call. Trimming removed 0 bases from V and 2 bases from J, with 12 bases in between. The germline V gene has CDR1 DFQATT and CDR2 SNEGSKA (reference sequence). This CDR3 comprises 15 residues. The CDR3 spells CSARDMLLYTDTQYF. In DNA, the CDR3 is TGCAGTGCTAGAGATATGTTACTATACACAGATACGCAGTATTTT.

J is TRBJ1-2 and V is TRBV5-1; D perhaps matches TRBD1 (6 bases). Trimming left V 0 bases short and J 6 bases short, with 21 bases between. Germline loops: CDR1 SGHRS, CDR2 YFSETQ. CDR3 length: 17 residues. CDR3 bases: TGCGCCAGCAGCTTGGAACCTAGGGGGGGCAAATGGAATGGCTACACCTTC. Translating gives CASSLEPRGGKWNGYTF.

The rearrangement joins TRBV7-9 to TRBJ1-3; the D is unclear. The V end was cut by 2 bases, the J end by 4 bases, with 6 bases between. The CDR3 has 13 amino acids. Germline CDR1 SEHNR, CDR2 FQNEAQ (reference sequence). The CDR3 is CASSLRKGNTIYF. For the CDR3, the DNA is TGTGCCAGCAGCTTAAGGAAGGGAAACACCATATATTTT.

The chain recombines TRBV6-2 or TRBV6-3 with TRBJ2-4; 13 nucleotides align to TRBD2. V lost 2 bases, J lost 9 bases, and 7 bases stayed unmatched. Per germline, CDR1 MNHEY and CDR2 SVGEGT. The CDR3 spans 16 residues. The CDR3 DNA is TGTGCCAGCAGTTACGGACGACTAGCGGGAGGATCCATTCAGTACTTC. Amino acid sequence: CASSYGRLAGGSIQYF.

The genes are TRBV5-1 and TRBJ2-7; D is perhaps TRBD1 or TRBD2 (5 bases each). Germline V gene lookup returns CDR1 SGHRS and CDR2 YFSETQ. The length of the CDR3 is 14 residues. V lost 3 bases to trimming and J lost 5 bases, with 15 bases between them. The CDR3 region is CASSWGFGTDEQYF. The CDR3 coding sequence is TGCGCCAGCAGCTGGGGGTTTGGAACGGACGAGCAGTACTTC.

This clonotype has just a few counts. The CDR3 is CASSLDQGTPKNIQYF. The CDR3 bases are TGTGCCAGCAGTTTAGATCAAGGGACACCAAAAAACATTCAGTACTTC. The J gene is TRBJ2-4, the V gene TRBV28, with D possibly being TRBD1 (6 bases). Germline V lookup: CDR1 MDHEN, CDR2 SYDVKM. The CDR3 sequence is 16 residues long. V was cut by 2 bases and J by 4 bases, with 15 bases left in between.

The rearrangement joins TRBV7-9 to TRBJ2-1; 10 nucleotides match TRBD1. Trimming at V came to 6 bases and at J to 9 bases, leaving 14 bases not matched to a gene. This CDR3 is built from 16 residues. Germline-derived CDR1 and CDR2 are SEHNR and FQNEAQ (reference sequence). Here the CDR3 DNA reads TGTGCCAGCAGGGGGGGTGACAGGGGGCCGGAAATTGAGCAGTTCTTC. Translated, it gives CASRGGDRGPEIEQFF.

The V call is TRBV7-2, the J call TRBJ2-7, with D uncertain. Trimming left V 4 bases short and J 2 bases short, with 15 bases between. This CDR3 comprises 15 residues. Germline CDR1 reads SGHTA; CDR2 reads FQGNSA. The CDR3 DNA reads TGTGCCAGCAGCTCCCGAGGTTCCGGCCCCTACGAGCAGTACTTC. Protein product: CASSSRGSGPYEQYF. Drawing the rest from reference TRBV7-2 and TRBJ2-7, the complete variable domain is GAGVSQSPSNKVTEKGKDVELRCDPISGHTALYWYRQSLGQGLEFLIYFQGNSAPDKSGLPSDRFSAERTGGSVSTLTIQRTQQEDSAVYLCASSSRGSGPYEQYFGPGTRLTVT.

The V and J genes are TRBV28 and TRBJ2-3; TRBD1 might be the D (5 bases). Trimming cost V 4 bases and J 0 bases, with 11 bases left between them. The CDR3 length is 15 residues. The germline V gene encodes CDR1 MDHEN and CDR2 SYDVKM. This CDR3 is CASSSPAGSTDTQYF. CDR3 DNA: TGTGCCAGCAGTTCCCCGGCAGGGAGCACAGATACGCAGTATTTT.

At least ten counts were recorded for this clonotype. The chain links TRBV6-2 or TRBV6-3 to TRBJ2-1, with 8 bases lining up with TRBD2. The CDR3 is made up of 17 amino acids. The ends lost 5 bases at V and 3 bases at J; junction bases unmatched: 12. Germline V lookup: CDR1 MNHEY, CDR2 SVGEGT. The CDR3 spells CASSRPVAGTVYNEQFF. In nucleotides, the CDR3 is TGTGCCAGCAGTCGCCCCGTAGCGGGGACCGTCTACAATGAGCAGTTCTTC.

This clonotype was seen a handful of times. The rearrangement joins TRBV20-1 to TRBJ1-4; D unresolved. This CDR3 has 12 amino acids. Per the germline V gene, CDR1 is DFQATT and CDR2 is SNEGSKA (reference sequence). The V end lost 2 bases, the J end lost 5 bases, and 6 bases lay between the germline ends. CDR3 nucleotides: TGCAGTGCTAGATTGGGGAATGAAAAACTGTTTTTT. Residues: CSARLGNEKLFF.

CDR3 amino acids: CASSQELAGGQETQYF. The CDR3 region has the DNA TGCGCCAGCAGCCAAGAACTAGCGGGGGGCCAAGAGACCCAGTACTTC. The genes are TRBV4-3 and TRBJ2-5; 12 bases line up with TRBD2. The CDR3 loop spans 16 amino acids. Trimming took 0 bases from V and 1 from J; bases not matched to a gene: 0. Germline V gene lookup returns CDR1 LGHNA and CDR2 YSLEER.

This clonotype was counted at least ten times. The chain joins TRBV6-2 or TRBV6-3 to TRBJ2-1; D is unresolved. CDR1 and CDR2 (germline): MNHEY, SVGEGT. Trimming removed 0 bases from V and 2 bases from J, with 11 bases in between. This CDR3 is built from 16 residues. Written as DNA, the CDR3 is TGTGCCAGCAGTTACTCGCGAGGAAGGGCCTACAATGAGCAGTTCTTC. Translation gives CASSYSRGRAYNEQFF.

V gene TRBV5-1 combines with J gene TRBJ2-1; TRBD1 is a possible D gene (5 bases). The CDR3 loop spans 14 amino acids. V was clipped by 0 bases and J by 7 bases, with 11 bases between them. CDR1 SGHRS and CDR2 YFSETQ come from the germline V gene. The CDR3 protein is CASSLEVRANEQFF. The CDR3 DNA follows: TGCGCCAGCAGCTTGGAGGTCAGGGCGAATGAGCAGTTCTTC.

This clonotype has more than one count but fewer than ten. The V call is TRBV5-1, the J call TRBJ1-6, with TRBD1 identical over 10 bases. Germline CDR1 and CDR2: SGHRS and YFSETQ. This CDR3 region has 15 residues. The V segment lost 2 bases and the J segment 8 bases; nucleotides outside the gene matches: 4. The CDR3 loop is CASSLRTGGYSPLHF. Here the CDR3 DNA reads TGCGCCAGCAGCTTAAGGACAGGGGGATATTCACCCCTCCACTTT.

This rearrangement joins TRBV7-2 to TRBJ2-2; 8 bases agree with TRBD2. The trim removed 5 bases at V and 1 base at J, leaving 6 bases unmatched. Germline lookup yields CDR1 SGHTA and CDR2 FQGNSA. The CDR3 runs to 16 residues. CDR3 bases: TGTGCCAGCAGCACGTTTGCGGGGGGGAACACCGGGGAGCTGTTTTTT. Protein: CASSTFAGGNTGELFF.

This clonotype was recorded a few times. The V call is TRBV5-1, the J call TRBJ2-1, with D possibly matching TRBD2 (6 bases). The CDR3 has 13 residues. From germline, CDR1 is SGHRS and CDR2 YFSETQ. The V end was cut by 4 bases, the J end by 8 bases, with 13 bases between. The CDR3 here is CASSRGSWYEQFF. The CDR3 DNA follows: TGCGCCAGCAGCCGGGGGTCCTGGTATGAGCAGTTCTTC.

The chain employs TRBV12-3 or TRBV12-4 and TRBJ2-5, with D perhaps TRBD1 (6 bases). Trimming removed 7 bases at V and 2 bases at J, with 11 bases between. This CDR3 is 13 amino acids long. CDR3 sequence: CASNQGLQETQYF. CDR3 bases: TGTGCCAGCAATCAGGGGCTGCAAGAGACCCAGTACTTC.

This clonotype appeared many times. The J gene is TRBJ2-3, the V gene TRBV29-1, with D perhaps TRBD1 (6 bases). Trimming left V 7 bases short and J 1 base short, with 15 bases between. The CDR3 length is 14 residues. The V gene's germline CDR1 is SQVTM and CDR2 ANQGSEA. CDR3 protein: CSAKGGRGTDTQYF. In DNA, the CDR3 is TGCAGCGCCAAAGGGGGAAGAGGCACAGATACGCAGTATTTT.

This clonotype turned up a few times. The rearrangement links TRBV30 to TRBJ1-3; D ambiguous. CDR3 length: 14 residues. V gave up 0 bases and J gave up 0 bases, with 6 bases separating them. Germline V gives CDR1 GTSNPN, CDR2 SVGIG (reference sequence). CDR3 DNA sequence: TGTGCCTGGAGTGTAGGAAACTCTGGAAACACCATATATTTT. Amino acid sequence: CAWSVGNSGNTIYF.

In its sample, this clonotype was seen many times. V is TRBV20-1 and J is TRBJ1-2; D might be TRBD1 (5 bases). Germline CDR1 and CDR2: DFQATT and SNEGSKA (reference sequence). Deletions cut 2 bases from V and 0 bases from J, with 10 bases between. CDR3 size: 14 residues. This CDR3 reads CSARPRGTNYGYTF. The CDR3 nucleotides are TGCAGTGCTAGACCCCGGGGGACTAACTATGGCTACACCTTC.

The table lists this clonotype with a few counts. The rearrangement links TRBV20-1 to TRBJ2-1, with TRBD2 matching 8 bases. V was clipped by 2 bases and J by 9 bases; unmatched bases: 9. The CDR3 is 14 residues long. Germline loops: CDR1 DFQATT, CDR2 SNEGSKA (reference sequence). CDR3 DNA sequence: TGCAGTGCTAGAATCGGGAGGGCCTCCGGTGAGCAGTTCTTC. This gives the protein CSARIGRASGEQFF.

Only a few counts were recorded for this clonotype. This sequence joins TRBV20-1 and TRBJ2-5, with 7 nucleotides matching TRBD1. The V and J ends lost 3 bases and 0 bases, in that order; junction bases with no gene match: 10. Germline assignment: CDR1 DFQATT and CDR2 SNEGSKA (reference sequence). The CDR3 spans 16 residues. The CDR3 sequence is CSASRGSAQYQETQYF. CDR3 nucleotide sequence: TGCAGTGCTAGCAGGGGGAGCGCACAGTACCAAGAGACCCAGTACTTC.

The V gene is TRBV11-2, the J gene TRBJ2-1; TRBD2 aligns across 12 bases. Germline V gene sequence: CDR1 SGHAT, CDR2 FQNNGV. V lost 4 bases to trimming and J lost 2 bases; unmatched junction nucleotides: 15. This CDR3 comprises 20 residues. In nucleotides, the CDR3 is TGTGCCAGCAGCTCCCAGGGCCTAGCGGGAGGGCAAAATCCCTACAATGAGCAGTTCTTC. Residues: CASSSQGLAGGQNPYNEQFF. Complete variable domain (other parts from reference TRBV11-2 and TRBJ2-1): EAGVAQSPRYKIIEKRQSVAFWCNPISGHATLYWYQQILGQGPKLLIQFQNNGVVDDSQLPKDRFSAERLKGVDSTLKIQPAKLEDSAVYLCASSSQGLAGGQNPYNEQFFGPGTRLTVL.